This T cell receptor beta chain stems from a study of response to subunit inactivated influenza vaccine. A single record per CDR3 protein comes from TCRdb applying MiXCR to the RT-PCR reads. The table records approximately 700,000 distinct CDR3 sequences, roughly 13% of them present only once. Study outcomes and limitations: The authors suggested that every seasonal influenza vaccination recruits few new T cells.

This clonotype has a handful of counts. Its antigen is unknown. The sequence was collected from a man in his fifties who received an inactivated influenza vaccine. The sequences come from PBMCs from blood, collected around two weeks before vaccination.

The CDR3 region is CASSQEVGGGGELFF. The CDR3 region has the DNA TGCGCCAGCAGCCAAGAGGTGGGAGGAGGCGGGGAGCTGTTTTTT. The chain joins TRBV4-3 to TRBJ2-2; tentatively, D is TRBD2 (6 bases). Trimming shortened V by 0 bases and J by 7 bases, and 12 bases separated the two germline ends. The CDR3 sequence is 15 residues long. CDR1 is LGHNA and CDR2 is YSLEER in the germline V gene.